The rows below give T cell receptor beta chains drawn from one sample of a study of cytomegalovirus exposure and HLA in healthy donors. Measured with immunoSEQ multiplex PCR; TCRdb has only the in-frame clones, and not every one. The sample has 250,000 to 350,000 clones; 86% are singletons. Sequencing was done on a sample of PBMCs. These receptor sequences come from a man aged 40-50 years in good health and CMV-seropositive. The CDR3 runs from the conserved cysteine through the conserved F or W. A D gene is named only where the DNA matches it firmly. Rows may omit the clone size; those that give it use once, few, many or a size class.

clone_size: NA
j_call: TRBJ2-7
v_call: TRBV4-1
d_call: TRBD2
cdr3_nt: TGCGCCAGCAGCCGCAGGCTTCTACTAGCGGGAGATCCCCCCTCCTACGAGCAGTACTTC
cdr3_aa: CASSRRLLLAGDPPSYEQYF

clone_size: few
j_call: TRBJ1-1
v_call: TRBV10-3
d_call: TRBD1
cdr3_nt: TGTGCCATCAGTGAGTCCTGGACAGGGGTCCGCTCTGAAGCTTTCTTT
cdr3_aa: CAISESWTGVRSEAFF

clone_size: NA
j_call: TRBJ2-7
v_call: TRBV6-1
d_call: NA
cdr3_nt: TGTGCCAGCAGTGAAATGCAGGCCTACGAGCAGTACTTC
cdr3_aa: CASSEMQAYEQYF

clone_size: NA
j_call: TRBJ2-2
v_call: TRBV6-6
d_call: NA
cdr3_nt: TGTGCCAGCAGTTACGGGTCGGGAGCCGGGGAGCTGTTTTTT
cdr3_aa: CASSYGSGAGELFF

clone_size: once
j_call: TRBJ2-5
v_call: TRBV23-1
d_call: TRBD1
cdr3_nt: TGCGCCAGCACTCCGCGGACAGGGCGTAAAGAGACCCAGTACTTC
cdr3_aa: CASTPRTGRKETQYF

clone_size: NA
j_call: TRBJ2-5
v_call: TRBV25-1
d_call: NA
cdr3_nt: TGTGCCAGCAAAAGGGGTGGAGGGCAAGAGACCCAGTACTTC
cdr3_aa: CASKRGGGQETQYF

clone_size: NA
j_call: TRBJ2-3
v_call: TRBV7-2
d_call: TRBD2
cdr3_nt: TGTGCCATCTCACTACTGGGGCTAGCGGGAGGGTCAGATACGCAGTATTTT
cdr3_aa: CAISLLGLAGGSDTQYF

clone_size: NA
j_call: TRBJ2-3
v_call: TRBV18
d_call: NA
cdr3_nt: TGTGCCAGCTCACCACAGGGGAGGACAGATACGCAGTATTTT
cdr3_aa: CASSPQGRTDTQYF

clone_size: NA
j_call: TRBJ1-1
v_call: TRBV18
d_call: NA
cdr3_nt: TGTGCCAGCTCTCCCGACAGACAGATGAACACTGAAGCTTTCTTT
cdr3_aa: CASSPDRQMNTEAFF

clone_size: NA
j_call: TRBJ1-4
v_call: TRBV23-1
d_call: NA
cdr3_nt: TGCGCCAGCCACCGGGACAACAGCGAAAAACTGTTTTTT
cdr3_aa: CASHRDNSEKLFF

clone_size: NA
j_call: TRBJ1-5
v_call: TRBV19
d_call: TRBD1
cdr3_nt: TGTGCCAGCCGGGACAGGGTAAATCAGCCCCAGCATTTT
cdr3_aa: CASRDRVNQPQHF

clone_size: NA
j_call: TRBJ1-2
v_call: TRBV4-1
d_call: NA
cdr3_nt: TGCGCCAGCAGCCAACCGACGCCGGGTTCAGGGGCGGAGAAGTTCTATGGCTACACCTTC
cdr3_aa: CASSQPTPGSGAEKFYGYTF

clone_size: NA
j_call: TRBJ2-4
v_call: TRBV7-9
d_call: TRBD2
cdr3_nt: TGTGCCAGCAGCTTAGGCGGGACTAGCGGGAGGAAAAACATTCAGTACTTC
cdr3_aa: CASSLGGTSGRKNIQYF

clone_size: NA
j_call: TRBJ2-7
v_call: TRBV7-2
d_call: TRBD2
cdr3_nt: TGTGCCAGCAGCTCGGGACTAGTGGGCTACGAGCAGTACTTC
cdr3_aa: CASSSGLVGYEQYF

clone_size: NA
j_call: TRBJ1-2
v_call: TRBV14
d_call: NA
cdr3_nt: TGTGCCAGCAGCCAAGATACTGGACAAGGATCAAATGGCTACACCTTC
cdr3_aa: CASSQDTGQGSNGYTF